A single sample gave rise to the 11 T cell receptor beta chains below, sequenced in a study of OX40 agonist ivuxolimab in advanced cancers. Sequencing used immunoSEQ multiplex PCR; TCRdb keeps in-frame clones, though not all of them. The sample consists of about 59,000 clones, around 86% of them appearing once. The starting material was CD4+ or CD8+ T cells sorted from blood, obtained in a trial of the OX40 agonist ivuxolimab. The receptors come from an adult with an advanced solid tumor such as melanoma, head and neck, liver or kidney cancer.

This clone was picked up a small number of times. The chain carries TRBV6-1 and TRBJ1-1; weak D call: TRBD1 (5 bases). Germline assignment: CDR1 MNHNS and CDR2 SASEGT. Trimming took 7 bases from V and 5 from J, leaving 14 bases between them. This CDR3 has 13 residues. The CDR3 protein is CASTGLRGTEAFF. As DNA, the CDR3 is TGTGCCAGCACGGGACTTCGAGGGACTGAAGCTTTCTTT.

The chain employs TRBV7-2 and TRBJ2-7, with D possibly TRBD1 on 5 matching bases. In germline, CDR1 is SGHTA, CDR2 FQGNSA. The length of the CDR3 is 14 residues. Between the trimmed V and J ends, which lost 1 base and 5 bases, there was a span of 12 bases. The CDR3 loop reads CASSLGRRANEQYF. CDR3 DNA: TGTGCCAGCAGCTTAGGCCGCAGGGCCAACGAGCAGTACTTC.

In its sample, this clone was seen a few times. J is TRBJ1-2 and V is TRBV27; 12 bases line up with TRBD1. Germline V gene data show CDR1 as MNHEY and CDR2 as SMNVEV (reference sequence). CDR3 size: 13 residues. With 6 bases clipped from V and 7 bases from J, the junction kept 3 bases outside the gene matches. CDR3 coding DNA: TGTGCCAGCAGGGGGACAGGGGGCATTGGCTACACCTTC. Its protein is CASRGTGGIGYTF.

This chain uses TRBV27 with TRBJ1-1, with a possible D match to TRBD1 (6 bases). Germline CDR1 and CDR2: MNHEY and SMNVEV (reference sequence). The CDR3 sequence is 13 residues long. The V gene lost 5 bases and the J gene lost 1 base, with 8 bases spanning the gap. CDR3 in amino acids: CASSPTGNTEAFF. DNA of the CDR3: TGTGCCAGCAGTCCGACAGGGAACACTGAAGCTTTCTTT.

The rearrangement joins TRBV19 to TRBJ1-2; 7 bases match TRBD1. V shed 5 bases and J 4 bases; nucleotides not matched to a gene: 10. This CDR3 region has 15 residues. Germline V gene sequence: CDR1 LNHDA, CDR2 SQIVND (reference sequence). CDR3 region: CASSATGTVFYGYTF. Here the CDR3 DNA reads TGTGCCAGTAGTGCGACCGGGACAGTTTTCTATGGCTACACCTTC.

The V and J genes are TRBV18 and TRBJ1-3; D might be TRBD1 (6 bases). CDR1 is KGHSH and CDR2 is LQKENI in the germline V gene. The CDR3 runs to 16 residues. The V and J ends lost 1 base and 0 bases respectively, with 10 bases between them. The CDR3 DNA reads TGTGCCAGCTCACCACAACAGGGCTACTCTGGAAACACCATATATTTT. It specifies CASSPQQGYSGNTIYF.

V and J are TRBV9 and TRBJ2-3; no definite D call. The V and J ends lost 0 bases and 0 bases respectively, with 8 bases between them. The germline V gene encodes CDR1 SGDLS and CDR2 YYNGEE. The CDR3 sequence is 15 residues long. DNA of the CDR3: TGTGCCAGCAGCGTAGTCCCGAAAAGCACAGATACGCAGTATTTT. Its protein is CASSVVPKSTDTQYF.

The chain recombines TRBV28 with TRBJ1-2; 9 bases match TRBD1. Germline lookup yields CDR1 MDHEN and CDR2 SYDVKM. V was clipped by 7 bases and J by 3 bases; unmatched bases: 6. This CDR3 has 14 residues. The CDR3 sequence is CASTLDRGYYGYTF. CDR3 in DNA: TGTGCCAGCACGTTGGACAGGGGTTACTATGGCTACACCTTC.

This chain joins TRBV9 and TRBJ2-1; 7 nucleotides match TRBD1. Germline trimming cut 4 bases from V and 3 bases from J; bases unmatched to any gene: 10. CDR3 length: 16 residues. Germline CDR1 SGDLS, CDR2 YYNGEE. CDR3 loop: CASSRGQQFNYNEQFF. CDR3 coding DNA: TGTGCCAGCAGCCGGGGACAGCAATTTAACTACAATGAGCAGTTCTTC.

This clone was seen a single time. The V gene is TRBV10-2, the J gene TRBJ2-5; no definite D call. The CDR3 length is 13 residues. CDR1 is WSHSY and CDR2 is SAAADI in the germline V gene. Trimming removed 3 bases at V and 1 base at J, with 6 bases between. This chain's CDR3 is CASSEHTQETQYF. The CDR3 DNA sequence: TGCGCCAGCAGTGAACATACCCAAGAGACCCAGTACTTC.

CDR3 coding DNA: TGTGCCAGCAGCTCGGATCAAGGGGACAATGAGCAGTTCTTC. Protein sequence: CASSSDQGDNEQFF. J is TRBJ2-1 and V is TRBV11-3; TRBD1 is a possible D gene (5 bases). Germline V gene data show CDR1 as SGHNT and CDR2 as YENEEA. This CDR3 region has 14 residues. Trimming pared 4 bases from V and 5 bases from J, leaving 12 bases between.